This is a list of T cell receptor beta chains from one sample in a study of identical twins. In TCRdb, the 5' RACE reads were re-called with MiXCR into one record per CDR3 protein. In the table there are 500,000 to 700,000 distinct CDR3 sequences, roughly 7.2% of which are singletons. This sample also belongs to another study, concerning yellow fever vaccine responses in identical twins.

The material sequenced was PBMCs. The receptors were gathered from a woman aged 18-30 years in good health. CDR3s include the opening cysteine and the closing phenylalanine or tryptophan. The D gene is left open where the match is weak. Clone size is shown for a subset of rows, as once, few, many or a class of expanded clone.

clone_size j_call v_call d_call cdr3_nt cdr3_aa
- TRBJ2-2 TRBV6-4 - TGTGCCAGCAGTGATTTAGCGGAGAACACCGGGGAGCTGTTTTTT CASSDLAENTGELFF
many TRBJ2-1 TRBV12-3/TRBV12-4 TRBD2 TGTGCCAGCTCTCCGCCGTGGGGGGGTGACGACAATGAGCAGTTCTTC CASSPPWGGDDNEQFF
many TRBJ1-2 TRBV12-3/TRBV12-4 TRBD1 TGTGCCAGCAGTTCCCGGACAGGGTACGGCTACACCTTC CASSSRTGYGYTF
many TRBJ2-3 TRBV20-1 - TGCAGTGTCAGCTCAGGCCCGGGGGCAGATACGCAGTATTTT CSVSSGPGADTQYF
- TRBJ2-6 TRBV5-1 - TGCGCCAGCAGCATCAGGGGAGCTGGGGCCAACGTCCTGACTTTC CASSIRGAGANVLTF
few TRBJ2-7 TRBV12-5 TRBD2 TGTGCTAGTGGTTTGGTATCCGTTCCGGGACTAGCGGGAGTCTACGAGCAGTACTTC CASGLVSVPGLAGVYEQYF
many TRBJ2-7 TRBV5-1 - TGCGCCAGCAGCGAGGACCTGGAGCAGTACTTC CASSEDLEQYF
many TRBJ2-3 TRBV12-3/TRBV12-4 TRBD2 TGTGCCAGCAGTCCAATAGCGGGGGACCTCACAGATACGCAGTATTTT CASSPIAGDLTDTQYF
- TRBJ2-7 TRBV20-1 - TGCAGTGCTGCCACTGGTGGGCTAGCAGACTACGAGCAGTACTTC CSAATGGLADYEQYF
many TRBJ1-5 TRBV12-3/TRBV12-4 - TGTGCCAGCAGTTTAGGACAGTACAATCAGCCCCAGCATTTT CASSLGQYNQPQHF
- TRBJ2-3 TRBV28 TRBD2 TGTGCCAGCAGTAGCGGGAATGGAGATACGCAGTATTTT CASSSGNGDTQYF
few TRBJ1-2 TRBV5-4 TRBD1 TGTGCCAGCAGCGGAGGACTCAGGGGGCTGGACTATGGCTACACCTTC CASSGGLRGLDYGYTF
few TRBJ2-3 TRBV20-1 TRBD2 TGCAGTGCTAGAGCGGGGGAGGGATGGAACGCAGATACGCAGTATTTT CSARAGEGWNADTQYF
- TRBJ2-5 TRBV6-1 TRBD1 TGTGCCAGCAGCTCAGGGGGCGTGAGGGGGACCCAGTACTTC CASSSGGVRGTQYF
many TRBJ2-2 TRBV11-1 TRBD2 TGTGCCAGCAGCGTCGGACTAGCGGGGGCTGTGAGGACCGGGGAGCTGTTTTTT CASSVGLAGAVRTGELFF
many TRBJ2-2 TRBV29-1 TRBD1 TGCAGCGTTCGGACAGGGGGCGCCGGCGGGGAGCTGTTTTTT CSVRTGGAGGELFF
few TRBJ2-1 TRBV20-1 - TGCAGTGCTAGAGGCGCAGGGCGAAACTACAATGAGCAGTTCTTC CSARGAGRNYNEQFF
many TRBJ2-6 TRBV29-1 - TGCAGCGTTGACACCGGGACTCTCTCTGGGGCCAACGTCCTGACTTTC CSVDTGTLSGANVLTF
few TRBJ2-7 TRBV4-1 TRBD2 TGCGCCAGCAGCCGAAAACTATCGGCTAGCGGGAGTTGGTACGAGCAGTACTTC CASSRKLSASGSWYEQYF
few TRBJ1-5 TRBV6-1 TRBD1 TGTGCCAGCAGTGTCTACCGGGACAGCTATAGCAATCAGCCCCAGCATTTT CASSVYRDSYSNQPQHF
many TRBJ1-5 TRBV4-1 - TGCGCCAGCAGCCAACCGGGTAGTCAGCCCCAGCATTTT CASSQPGSQPQHF
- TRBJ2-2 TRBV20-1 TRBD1 TGCAGTGCTAGATTACGACAGGGTGTTCCCGGGGAGCTGTTTTTT CSARLRQGVPGELFF
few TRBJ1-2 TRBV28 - TGTGCCAGCTTTGGGCAGACAAATAAGAGTGGCTACACCTTC CASFGQTNKSGYTF
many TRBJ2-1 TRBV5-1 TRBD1 TGCGCCAGCAGCCAAACAGGGGATCTCTACAATGAGCAGTTCTTC CASSQTGDLYNEQFF
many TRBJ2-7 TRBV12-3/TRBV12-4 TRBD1 TGTGCCAGCAGTCCGCGGGCGGTAAAGGACAGGTTCTACGAGCAGTACTTC CASSPRAVKDRFYEQYF
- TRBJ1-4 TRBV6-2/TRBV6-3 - TGTGCCAGCAGTTACTCAGGGACGGGAGGGTATATTGCAACTAATGAAAAACTGTTTTTT CASSYSGTGGYIATNEKLFF
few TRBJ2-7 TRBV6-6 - TGTGCCAGCGCTTTTATCGCGGGTTACGAGCAGTACTTC CASAFIAGYEQYF
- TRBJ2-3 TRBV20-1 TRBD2 TGCAGTGCTAGCAGCGGGAGGGAGAGCACAGATACGCAGTATTTT CSASSGRESTDTQYF
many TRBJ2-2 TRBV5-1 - TGCGCCAGCAGGGAGGGCTCGAACACCGGGGAGCTGTTTTTT CASREGSNTGELFF
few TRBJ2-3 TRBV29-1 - TGCAGCGTTGACCAGGGCACAGATACGCAGTATTTT CSVDQGTDTQYF
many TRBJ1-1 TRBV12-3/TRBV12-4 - TGTGCCAGCAGTTTGGGGCAGGGGAACACTGAAGCTTTCTTT CASSLGQGNTEAFF
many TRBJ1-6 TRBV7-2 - TGTGCCAGCAGCGCGTACAGGGTATATTCACCCCTCCACTTT CASSAYRVYSPLHF
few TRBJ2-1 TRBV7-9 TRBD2 TGTGCCAGCAGCCCCCAGCGCGGGGGAGCGAACAATGAGCAGTTCTTC CASSPQRGGANNEQFF
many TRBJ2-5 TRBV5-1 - TGCGCCAGCAGCTATGTCCCCCAAGAGACCCAGTACTTC CASSYVPQETQYF
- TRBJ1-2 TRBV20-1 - TGCAGTGCCCTTACCACAAGAAACTATGGCTACACCTTC CSALTTRNYGYTF
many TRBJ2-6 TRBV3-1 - TGTGCCAGCAGCCAAGCGGGGGTTGCTGGGGCCAACGTCCTGACTTTC CASSQAGVAGANVLTF
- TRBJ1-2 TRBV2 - TGTGCCAGCAGTGGGGTCGGAGGGGCCACCTATGGCTACACCTTC CASSGVGGATYGYTF
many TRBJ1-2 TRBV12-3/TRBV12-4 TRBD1 TGTGCCAGCAGTTTGCAAGGCACAGGGGCGATCTTC CASSLQGTGAIF
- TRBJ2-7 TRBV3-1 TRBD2 TGTGCCAGCAGGCCCAACTCGGGGGGATACTACGAGCAGTACTTC CASRPNSGGYYEQYF
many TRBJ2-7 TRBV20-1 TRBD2 TGCAGTGCTCAGCGGGAGACTTCCTACGAGCAGTACTTC CSAQRETSYEQYF
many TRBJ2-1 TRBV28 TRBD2 TGTGCCAGCATCCTTGGCGGTTTGACTAGCGCCAATGAGCAGTTCTTC CASILGGLTSANEQFF
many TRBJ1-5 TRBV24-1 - TGTGCCACCAGTGATTTGGGTCAGCCCCAGCATTTT CATSDLGQPQHF
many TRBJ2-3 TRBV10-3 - TGTGCCATCGCGGTTCGTAGTGACACAGATACGCAGTATTTT CAIAVRSDTDTQYF
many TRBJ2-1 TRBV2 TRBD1 TGTGCCAGCAGACAGGGGAGCTCCTACAATGAGCAGTTCTTC CASRQGSSYNEQFF
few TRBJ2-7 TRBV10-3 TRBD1 TGTGCCATCAGTGATCCGGGACAGGGGGCTTACGAGCAGTACTTC CAISDPGQGAYEQYF